These T cell receptor beta chains were read from a single sample in a study of T cell responses to AZD1222 COVID-19 vaccine. This table comes from immunoSEQ multiplex PCR, and its TCRdb copy is limited to in-frame clones, with some not included. The sample yields 160,000 or so clones, 90% seen once. The material was peripheral blood, obtained on day 0 of AZD1222 vaccination. These receptors all come from an adult in good health. Each CDR3 is given with its conserved first and last residue. A D gene is named only where the DNA matches it firmly. Part of the rows lack a size; the others show once, few, many or a class for expanded clones.

clone_size	v_call	d_call	j_call	cdr3_nt	cdr3_aa
NA	TRBV11-2	NA	TRBJ2-1	TGTGCCAGCAGCGTCGAAGTTGGGATTTACAATGAGCAGTTCTTC	CASSVEVGIYNEQFF
NA	TRBV5-1	TRBD2	TRBJ2-2	TGCGCCAGCCGACTAGCGGGAACTACCGGGGAGCTGTTTTTT	CASRLAGTTGELFF
NA	TRBV10-3	NA	TRBJ1-1	TGTGCCATCAGTGAGTCGGTCCGGGGGGAGACTGAAGCTTTCTTT	CAISESVRGETEAFF
NA	TRBV28	NA	TRBJ1-5	TGTGCCAGCAGTGGAAGTGGCAGGGGATACAATCAGCCCCAGCATTTT	CASSGSGRGYNQPQHF
NA	TRBV6-5	TRBD1	TRBJ2-7	TGTGCCAGCAGTTACTCATTACAGGGGGCGGGGGAGCAGTACTTC	CASSYSLQGAGEQYF
NA	TRBV29-1	NA	TRBJ2-2	TGCAGCGTTGTTTTTGTTTATGGCACCGGGGAGCTGTTTTTT	CSVVFVYGTGELFF
NA	TRBV28	NA	TRBJ1-2	TGTGCCAGCAGTTCCTCTTTTGGGGCAGGCACCCAGTATGGCTACACCTTC	CASSSSFGAGTQYGYTF
few	TRBV18	TRBD1	TRBJ1-5	TGTGCCAGACGTCCGGGACAGCGAAAAATTAAAAGTCAGCCCCAGCATTTT	CARRPGQRKIKSQPQHF
NA	TRBV3-1/TRBV3-2	TRBD2	TRBJ2-1	TGTGCCAGCAGCCAAGTTTTGGCCCCGGGGCGGGGGAACTACAATGAGCAGTTCTTC	CASSQVLAPGRGNYNEQFF
NA	TRBV18	TRBD1	TRBJ1-2	TGTGCCAGCTCATCCGGGACAGAAAACTATGGCTACACCTTC	CASSSGTENYGYTF
NA	TRBV14	NA	TRBJ1-1	TGTGCCAGCAGCCAAGGACGGGGGCGAGGTACTGAAGCTTTCTTT	CASSQGRGRGTEAFF
NA	TRBV15	NA	TRBJ1-3	TGTGCCACCAGCAGAGATCTCGGGGCGGGGAGAGGAAACACCATATATTTT	CATSRDLGAGRGNTIYF
NA	TRBV28	NA	TRBJ1-1	TGTGCCAGCCTGACGGGGGGCGCGAATTCTAACAGGGCTGAAGCTTTCTTT	CASLTGGANSNRAEAFF
NA	TRBV24-1	NA	TRBJ2-3	TGTGCCACCAGTGATGGGGATGGGGAAGATACGCAGTATTTT	CATSDGDGEDTQYF
NA	TRBV7-3	NA	TRBJ2-5	TGTGCCAGCAGCCCCTCGGCTAAAGAGACCCAGTACTTC	CASSPSAKETQYF
NA	TRBV5-4	NA	TRBJ2-7	TGTGCCAGCAGCCCACAGGGCTCCACGGGGGAGCAGTACTTC	CASSPQGSTGEQYF
few	TRBV27	NA	TRBJ2-2	TGTGCCAGCAGTTTTCGTCCGTTGAACACCGGGGAGCTGTTTTTT	CASSFRPLNTGELFF
NA	TRBV7-9	TRBD1	TRBJ1-1	TGTGCCAGCAGTCTGACAGGGGGCTCGAACACTGAAGCTTTCTTT	CASSLTGGSNTEAFF
NA	TRBV7-2	NA	TRBJ2-2	TGTGCCAGCAGCTTTTCCCCGCTTACGGGGGAGCTGTTTTTT	CASSFSPLTGELFF
NA	TRBV19	NA	TRBJ1-5	TGTGCCAGTAGTATAAAGGTAAATCAGCCCCAGCATTTT	CASSIKVNQPQHF
NA	TRBV19	TRBD2	TRBJ2-2	TGTGCCAGTAGTCCAGAGGGACTAGCGGGTTCCCCCACCGGGGAGCTGTTTTTT	CASSPEGLAGSPTGELFF
once	TRBV7-3	NA	TRBJ2-2	TGTGCCAGCAGCCCAGGGAACACCGGGGAGCTGTTTTTT	CASSPGNTGELFF
NA	TRBV30	NA	TRBJ2-1	TGTGCCTGGAGTCCCTCTTGGGGGGGCGATGAGCAGTTCTTC	CAWSPSWGGDEQFF
NA	TRBV29-1	TRBD1	TRBJ1-3	TGCAGCGTCCAGGGGGACACCGAAACTGGAAACACCATATATTTT	CSVQGDTETGNTIYF
NA	TRBV28	NA	TRBJ1-2	TGTGCCAGCACCCTTAATGCAGACAGCTATGGCTACACCTTC	CASTLNADSYGYTF
NA	TRBV7-2	NA	TRBJ1-1	TGTGCCAGCAACGGGGAGGAGGGTAAAGGGTTTGAAGCTTTCTTT	CASNGEEGKGFEAFF
NA	TRBV7-9	TRBD1	TRBJ1-6	TGTGCCAGCAGCTTGGAGACAGGGGGCAGTTCACCCCTCCACTTT	CASSLETGGSSPLHF
NA	TRBV27	NA	TRBJ1-3	TGTGCCAGCAGAAGGAACGTACTCTCTGGAAACACCATATATTTT	CASRRNVLSGNTIYF
NA	TRBV24-1	NA	TRBJ2-1	TGTGCCACCAGTGATTACGGTCGGGCCCTACAGTTCTTC	CATSDYGRALQFF
NA	TRBV9	NA	TRBJ2-7	TGTGCCAGCAGCGCCCGGGGAGGATCGGGCGAGCAGTACTTC	CASSARGGSGEQYF
few	TRBV25-1	NA	TRBJ1-2	TGTGCCAGCAGAGGTGGGTTCAGAGAGAATGGCTACACCTTC	CASRGGFRENGYTF
NA	TRBV6-2/TRBV6-3	NA	TRBJ2-3	TGTGCCAGCAACCCCGGACAGTCTCGCACAGATACGCAGTATTTT	CASNPGQSRTDTQYF
NA	TRBV19	NA	TRBJ1-2	TGTGCCAGTATGATTTATGGGACGGATTATGGCTACACCTTC	CASMIYGTDYGYTF
NA	TRBV30	NA	TRBJ1-1	TGTGCCTGGAGTACCCCGGGGGCCGGGGACACTGAAGCTTTCTTT	CAWSTPGAGDTEAFF
NA	TRBV27	TRBD2	TRBJ2-5	TGTGCCAGCAGTTCTAGCGGGAGCCTCCAAGAGACCCAGTACTTC	CASSSSGSLQETQYF
NA	TRBV5-6	NA	TRBJ1-5	TGTGCCAGCAGCTTGGGCGGGAGCAATCAGCCCCAGCATTTT	CASSLGGSNQPQHF
NA	TRBV6-5	NA	TRBJ1-1	TGTGCCAGCAGTTACTCGTATACAGTGAACACTGAAGCTTTCTTT	CASSYSYTVNTEAFF
NA	TRBV7-9	TRBD2	TRBJ2-5	TGTGCCAGCAGCTTGACGAGCTTGGGGACTACAGAGACCCAGTACTTC	CASSLTSLGTTETQYF
few	TRBV19	NA	TRBJ1-3	TGTGCCAGTAGACGAGATTTATACTCTGGAAACACCATATATTTT	CASRRDLYSGNTIYF
NA	TRBV19	TRBD1	TRBJ2-1	TGTGCCAGTAGTTTGGACAGGAGCTCCTACAATGAGCAGTTCTTC	CASSLDRSSYNEQFF
NA	TRBV7-2	NA	TRBJ1-5	TGTGCCAGCGCGGAGAGTGGAAGCAATCAGCCCCAGCATTTT	CASAESGSNQPQHF
NA	TRBV12-3/TRBV12-4	NA	TRBJ1-2	TGTGCCAGCAGGCCACAGTCTAAGTATGGCTACACCTTC	CASRPQSKYGYTF